Below, 2 T cell receptor beta chains from the same sample are listed, as sequenced in a study of graft-versus-host responses after intestinal transplantation. Generated by immunoSEQ multiplex PCR, the TCRdb table keeps only in-frame clones and is missing some. The sample lists tens of thousands of clones, approximately 92% occurring once. The sample consisted of bone marrow, taken less than 750 days after intestinal transplantation. The receptors shown here come from a human patient who received an intestinal transplant, so some T cells may come from the graft donor.

The chain links TRBV6-6 to TRBJ2-5; unclear D gene. The CDR3 has 12 residues. In germline, CDR1 is MNHNY, CDR2 SVGAGI (reference sequence). V dropped 10 bases and J dropped 5 bases, with 14 bases sitting between them. CDR3 DNA: TGTGCCACCACCACCCCGCCGGAGACCCAGTACTTC. As protein: CATTTPPETQYF.

CDR3 loop: CASRASGQGNTEAFF. CDR3 nucleotide sequence: TGTGCCAGTAGGGCATCTGGACAGGGGAACACTGAAGCTTTCTTT. J is TRBJ1-1 and V is TRBV19; 8 bases line up with TRBD1. V was pared by 6 bases and J by 1 base, with 7 bases of the junction left unmatched. The CDR3 is 15 residues long. The germline V gene encodes CDR1 LNHDA and CDR2 SQIVND (reference sequence).